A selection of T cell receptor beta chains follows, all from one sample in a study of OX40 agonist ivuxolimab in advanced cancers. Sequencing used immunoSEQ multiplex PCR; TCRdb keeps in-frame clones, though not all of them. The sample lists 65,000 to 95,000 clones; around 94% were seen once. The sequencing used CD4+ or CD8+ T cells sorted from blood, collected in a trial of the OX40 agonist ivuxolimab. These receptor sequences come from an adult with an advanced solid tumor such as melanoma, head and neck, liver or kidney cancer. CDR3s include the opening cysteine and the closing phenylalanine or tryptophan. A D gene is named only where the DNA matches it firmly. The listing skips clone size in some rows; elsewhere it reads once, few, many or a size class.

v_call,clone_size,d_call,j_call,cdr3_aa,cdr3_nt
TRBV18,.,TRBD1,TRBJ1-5,CASSPTGPGNQPQHF,TGTGCCAGCTCACCGACAGGGCCGGGCAATCAGCCCCAGCATTTT
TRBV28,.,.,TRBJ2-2,CASSSAAGELFF,TGTGCCAGCAGCTCCGCAGCCGGGGAGCTGTTTTTT
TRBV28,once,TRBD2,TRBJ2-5,CASSLARLAGMQETQYF,TGTGCCAGCAGTCTCGCGCGGCTAGCGGGAATGCAAGAGACCCAGTACTTC
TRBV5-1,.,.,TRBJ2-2,CASFLGETNTGELFF,TGCGCCAGCTTTCTAGGGGAGACGAACACCGGGGAGCTGTTTTTT
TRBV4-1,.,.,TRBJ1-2,CASSQGGDYGYTF,TGCGCCAGCAGCCAAGGTGGGGACTATGGCTACACCTTC
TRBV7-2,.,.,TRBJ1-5,CASSLMGRVPQPQHF,TGTGCCAGCAGCTTAATGGGCAGGGTTCCTCAGCCCCAGCATTTT
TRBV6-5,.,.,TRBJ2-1,CASSYRLGGNNEQFF,TGTGCCAGCAGTTACAGGCTCGGAGGAAACAATGAGCAGTTCTTC
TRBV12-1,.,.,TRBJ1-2,CASSSGGARFYGYTF,TGTGCCAGCAGCTCCGGCGGGGCGCGCTTCTATGGCTACACCTTC
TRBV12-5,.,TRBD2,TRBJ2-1,CASALLAGGEQFF,TGTGCTAGTGCTCTACTAGCGGGAGGTGAGCAGTTCTTC
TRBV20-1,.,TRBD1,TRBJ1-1,CSTGENTEAFF,TGCAGTACAGGGGAGAACACTGAAGCTTTCTTT
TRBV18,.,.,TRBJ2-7,CASSPGGKSSYEQYF,TGTGCCAGCTCACCAGGGGGAAAAAGCTCCTACGAGCAGTACTTC
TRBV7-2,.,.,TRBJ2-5,CASSLGRAETQYF,TGTGCCAGCAGCTTAGGGCGGGCAGAGACCCAGTACTTC
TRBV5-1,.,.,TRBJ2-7,CASSLWLGLRDEQYF,TGCGCCAGCAGCTTGTGGCTGGGGCTGAGGGACGAGCAGTACTTC
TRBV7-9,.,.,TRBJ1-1,CASSLTEAFF,TGTGCCAGCAGCCTCACAGAAGCTTTCTTT
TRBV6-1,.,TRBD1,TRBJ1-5,CASMRDRGSNQPQHF,TGTGCCAGCATGAGGGACAGGGGAAGCAATCAGCCCCAGCATTTT
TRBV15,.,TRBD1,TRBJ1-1,CATSGGQGAREAFF,TGTGCCACCAGCGGAGGACAGGGGGCCCGAGAAGCTTTCTTT
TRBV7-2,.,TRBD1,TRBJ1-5,CASSLALDRGNQPQHF,TGTGCCAGCAGCTTAGCCCTAGACAGGGGCAATCAGCCCCAGCATTTT